The clone carrying this TCR beta chain has just a few counts. This CDR3 has 12 residues. Trimming removed 8 bases at V and 4 bases at J, with 8 bases between. CDR1 is MDHEN and CDR2 is SYDVKM in the germline V gene. TCRbeta library construction was performed incorporating unique molecular identifiers. MiXCR, applied by TCRdb to the PCR reads, yields one record per CDR3 protein. Found here are roughly 350,000 distinct CDR3 sequences, 10% of them singletons; the top ten hold more than 2%. This record comes from a study of T-cell reconstitution after alpha-beta-depleted transplantation in children. The source of this sequence is a human donor who donated a stem cell graft to a child with acute lymphoblastic leukemia. V and J are TRBV28 and TRBJ1-4; perhaps TRBD1 as D (5 bases). This material consisted of PBMCs from the stem cell graft donor, taken from the stem cell graft. CDR3 protein: CASLGDNEKLFF. In DNA form, the CDR3 reads TGTGCCAGCCTAGGGGATAATGAAAAACTGTTTTTT.